This TCR beta chain originates from a study of cytomegalovirus exposure and HLA in healthy donors. Study overall: As released early, the data held roughly 85 million unique TCRs from HLA-typed donors.

Primers: 60 Vbeta forward and 13 Jbeta reverse. TCRdb keeps only in-frame clones here, not all; method: immunoSEQ multiplex PCR. The data show about 130,000 clones, around 74% seen once. The sequencing sample was made of PBMCs. The TCR was taken from a man aged 35-49 years in good health and CMV-seropositive.

The CDR3 loop is CASSIGGLMNTEAFF. The CDR3 coding sequence is TGTGCCAGTAGTATCGGGGGGCTGATGAACACTGAAGCTTTCTTT. The rearrangement uses TRBV19 and TRBJ1-1; maybe TRBD1 (6 bases). Germline CDR1 LNHDA, CDR2 SQIVND (reference sequence). Deletions cut 3 bases from V and 0 bases from J, with 11 bases between. The CDR3 sequence is 15 residues long.